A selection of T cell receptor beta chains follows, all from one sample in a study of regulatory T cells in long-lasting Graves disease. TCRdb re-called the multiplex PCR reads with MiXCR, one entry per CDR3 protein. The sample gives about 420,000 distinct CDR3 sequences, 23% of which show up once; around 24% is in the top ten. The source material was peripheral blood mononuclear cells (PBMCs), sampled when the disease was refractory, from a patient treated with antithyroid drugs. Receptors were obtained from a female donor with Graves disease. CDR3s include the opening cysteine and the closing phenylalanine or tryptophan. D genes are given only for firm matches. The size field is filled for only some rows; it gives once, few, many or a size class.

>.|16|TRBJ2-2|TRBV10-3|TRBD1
TGTGCCATCAAGCGTTCCCACAGGGGGTACACCGGGGAGCTGTTTTTT
CAIKRSHRGYTGELFF
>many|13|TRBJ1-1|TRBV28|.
TGTGCCAGCACGGCCAGGACGAACACTGAAGCTTTCTTT
CASTARTNTEAFF
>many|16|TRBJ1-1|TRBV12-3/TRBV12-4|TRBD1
TGTGCCAGCAGCCCTGGACAGGGCAGGATGAACACTGAAGCTTTCTTT
CASSPGQGRMNTEAFF
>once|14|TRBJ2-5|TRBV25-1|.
TGTGCCAGCAGTGAATCTTTTGACAAAGAGACCCAGTACTTC
CASSESFDKETQYF
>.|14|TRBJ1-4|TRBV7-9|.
TGTGCCAGCAGCGGGCATCAAGCGGAGGAAAAACTGTTTTTT
CASSGHQAEEKLFF
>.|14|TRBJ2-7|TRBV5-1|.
TGCGCCAGCAGCTTGGAAGCCAGCTCCTACGAGCAGTACTTC
CASSLEASSYEQYF
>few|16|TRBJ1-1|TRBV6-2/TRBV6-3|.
TGTGCCAGCAGTTACTCGAGCGGGGGCGATGACACTGAAGCTTTCTTT
CASSYSSGGDDTEAFF
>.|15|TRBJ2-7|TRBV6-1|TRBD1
TGTGCCAGCAGCCTGTTGGGACAGGCCCTATGGGAGCAGTACTTC
CASSLLGQALWEQYF
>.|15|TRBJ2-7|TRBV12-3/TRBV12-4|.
TGTGCCAGCAGTGAGCAAAGGGGGAGGATCCACGAGCAGTACTTC
CASSEQRGRIHEQYF
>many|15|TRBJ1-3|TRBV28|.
TGTGCCAGCTCTCCCCCCCAGGGAACAGGAAACACCATATATTTT
CASSPPQGTGNTIYF
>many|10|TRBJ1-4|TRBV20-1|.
TGCAGTGCTAGCGGGGGATCAGAGTTTTTT
CSASGGSEFF
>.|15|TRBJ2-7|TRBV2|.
TGTGCCAGCAGCTCTCTTGGACAGCCGAACTACGAGCAGTACTTC
CASSSLGQPNYEQYF
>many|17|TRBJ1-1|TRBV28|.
TGTGCCAGCAGTTTAAGGATAGTCGGGCACCTTAACACTGAAGCTTTCTTT
CASSLRIVGHLNTEAFF
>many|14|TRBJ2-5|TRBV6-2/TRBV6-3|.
TGTGCCAGCAGTTACCCACGGAGTCAAGAGACCCAGTACTTC
CASSYPRSQETQYF
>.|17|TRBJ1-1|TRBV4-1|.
TGCGCCAGCAGCCAAGGGGGTCTTGGGGGGAGGAACACTGAAGCTTTCTTT
CASSQGGLGGRNTEAFF
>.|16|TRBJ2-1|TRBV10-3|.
TGTGCCATCAGTGAGCAGCGGGCCCTAGGGGTTGATGAGCAGTTCTTC
CAISEQRALGVDEQFF
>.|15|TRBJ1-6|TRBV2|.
TGTGCCAGCAGTGAAAGAAGGGGGAGTAATTCACCCCTCCACTTT
CASSERRGSNSPLHF
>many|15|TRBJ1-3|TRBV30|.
TGTGCACATACTACGGGCGGGGGCTCTGGAAACACCATATATTTT
CAHTTGGGSGNTIYF
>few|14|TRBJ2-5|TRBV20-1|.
TGCAGTGCTAGAGATTTCGACCCTCGGGAGACCCAGTACTTC
CSARDFDPRETQYF
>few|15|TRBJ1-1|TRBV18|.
TGTGCCAGCTCACCAACCGGAGGGGATGACACTGAAGCTTTCTTT
CASSPTGGDDTEAFF
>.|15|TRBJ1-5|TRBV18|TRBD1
TGTGCCAGCTCCCAGGACAGGGGGTCCTATCAGCCCCAGCATTTT
CASSQDRGSYQPQHF
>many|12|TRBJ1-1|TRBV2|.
TGTGCCAGCCGAGACGGGAACACTGAACCTTTCTTT
CASRDGNTEPFF
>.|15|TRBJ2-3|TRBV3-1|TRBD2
TGTGCCAGCAGCCTAACTAGCGGGATCACAGGTACGCAGTATTTT
CASSLTSGITGTQYF
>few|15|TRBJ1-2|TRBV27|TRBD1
TGTGCCAGCAGTTTACGGGGACAGGGAGAGTCTGGCTACACCTTC
CASSLRGQGESGYTF
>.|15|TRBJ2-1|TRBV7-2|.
TGTGCCAGCAGCTTAGAGGCGTTCCTCCGTGGGGAGCAGTTCTTC
CASSLEAFLRGEQFF
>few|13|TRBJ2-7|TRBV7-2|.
TGTGCAACCGGCGGTAGGAGGATTTACGAGCAGTACTTC
CATGGRRIYEQYF
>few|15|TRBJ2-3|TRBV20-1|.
TGCAGTGCTAGAAGGAACGGGGTGAGCACAGATACGCAGTATTTT
CSARRNGVSTDTQYF
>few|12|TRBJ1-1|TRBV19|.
TGTGCCAGCTTCACGACCGGCAGGTTGGCTTTCTTT
CASFTTGRLAFF
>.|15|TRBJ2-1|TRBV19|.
TGTGCCAGTAGTTTCGACAGTTATGATCACAATGAGCAGTTCTTC
CASSFDSYDHNEQFF
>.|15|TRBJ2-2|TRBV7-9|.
TGTGCCAGCTACGGAGTGTGGGGGAACACCGGGGAGCTGTTTTTT
CASYGVWGNTGELFF
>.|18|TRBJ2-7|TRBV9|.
TGTGCCAGCGGCGTAGAAGGGGGGGGTTTCGGGGGAACCTACGAGCAGTACTTC
CASGVEGGGFGGTYEQYF
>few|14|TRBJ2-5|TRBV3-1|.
TGTGCCAGCGCCCGTCGTGGACTCCAAGAGACCCAGTACTTC
CASARRGLQETQYF
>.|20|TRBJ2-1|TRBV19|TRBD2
TGTGCCAGTAGCCAACTTCTGGGACAGCGAGCGGGAGGCCGCTACAATGAGCAGTTCTTC
CASSQLLGQRAGGRYNEQFF
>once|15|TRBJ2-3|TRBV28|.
TGTGCCAGCAGCCCTCCAGGGGAGCTTACGGATACGCAGTATTTT
CASSPPGELTDTQYF
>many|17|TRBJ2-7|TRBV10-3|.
TGTGCCATCAGTGAAGGGTTTGGGGCAGGGGCGACCTACGAGCAGTACTTC
CAISEGFGAGATYEQYF
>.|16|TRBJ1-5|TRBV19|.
TGTGCCAGTAGTATACGCCGTGGGGGATTTGATCAGCCCCAGCATTTT
CASSIRRGGFDQPQHF
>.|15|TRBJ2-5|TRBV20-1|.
TGCAGTGCTAGTCAGTGGGAGCCACTCCAAGAGGCCCAGTACTTC
CSASQWEPLQEAQYF
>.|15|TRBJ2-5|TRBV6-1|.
TGTGCCAGCAGTGTCCGACCGCAGGGGCAAGAGACCCAGTACTTC
CASSVRPQGQETQYF
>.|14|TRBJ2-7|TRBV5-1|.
TGCGCCAGCAGCCTACAAACAGGTACCTACGAGCAGTACTTC
CASSLQTGTYEQYF
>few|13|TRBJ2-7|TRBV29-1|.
TGCAGCGTTGATTCCGGGGTAGACTACGAGCAGTACTTC
CSVDSGVDYEQYF
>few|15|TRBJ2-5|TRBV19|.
TGTGCCAGTAGTATCCTAGGACTGGGCCAAGAGACCCAGTACTTC
CASSILGLGQETQYF
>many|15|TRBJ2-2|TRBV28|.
TGTGCCAGCAGCTCTCGCGGTAGTAAGCCCGGGGAGCTGTTTTTT
CASSSRGSKPGELFF
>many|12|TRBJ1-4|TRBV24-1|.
TGTGCCACCAGTGATTTCGGAGAAAAACTGTTTTTT
CATSDFGEKLFF
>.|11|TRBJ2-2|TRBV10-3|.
TGTGCCATTAGGGACGACGGGGAGCTGTTTTTT
CAIRDDGELFF
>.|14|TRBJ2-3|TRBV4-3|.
TGCGCCAGCAGCCATACCACCAGCACAGATACGCAGTATTTT
CASSHTTSTDTQYF
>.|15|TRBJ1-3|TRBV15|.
TGTGCCACCAGCAGAGGGACAGTCTCTGGAAACACCATATATTTT
CATSRGTVSGNTIYF
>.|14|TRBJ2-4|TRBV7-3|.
TGTGCCAGCAGTTCAAATGGGGGGAGCGACATTCAGTACTTC
CASSSNGGSDIQYF
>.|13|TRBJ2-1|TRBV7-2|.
TGTGCCAGCAGCTTAGTAGGGGCCAATGAGCAGTTCTTC
CASSLVGANEQFF
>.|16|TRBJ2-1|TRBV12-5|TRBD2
TGTGCTAGTGGTTTGGGGCTAGCGGGAATGGGAGATGAGCAGTTCTTC
CASGLGLAGMGDEQFF
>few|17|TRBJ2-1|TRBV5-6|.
TGTGCCAGCAGCGTACCTTTACCCCAGTCTAACGGGGACCAGCAGTTCTTC
CASSVPLPQSNGDQQFF
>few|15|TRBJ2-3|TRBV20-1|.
TGCAGTGCTAGTTCCGACGCATCCCTCACAGATACGCAGTATTTT
CSASSDASLTDTQYF
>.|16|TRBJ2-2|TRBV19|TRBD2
TGTGCCAGTAGTACACTAGCGGGGACGAACACCGGGGAGCTGTTTTTT
CASSTLAGTNTGELFF
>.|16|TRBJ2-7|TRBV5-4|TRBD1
TGTGCCAGCAGCGAAGCCGGACAGGGAGTATCTTACGAGCAGTACTTC
CASSEAGQGVSYEQYF
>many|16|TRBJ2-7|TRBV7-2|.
TGTGCCAGCAGCCCCCGCAGCGGGTTTAGCTCCTACGAGCAGTACTTC
CASSPRSGFSSYEQYF
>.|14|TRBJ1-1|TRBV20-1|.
TGCAGTGCTACACAAACCAGGGGTGGAACTGAAGCTTTCTTT
CSATQTRGGTEAFF
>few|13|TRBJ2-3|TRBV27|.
TGTGCCAGCAGGACACGTAGCACAGATACGCAGTATTTT
CASRTRSTDTQYF
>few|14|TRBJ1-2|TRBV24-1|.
TGTGCCACCAGTGATGCCCGGGACAACTATGGCTACACCTTC
CATSDARDNYGYTF
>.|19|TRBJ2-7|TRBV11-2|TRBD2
TGTGCCAGCAGCTTATTTGGACTAGCGGGAGGAGCCAGAGGGTATGAGCAGTACTTC
CASSLFGLAGGARGYEQYF
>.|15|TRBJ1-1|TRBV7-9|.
TGTGCCAGCAGCTTCAGAGGAGGGGGGAACACTGAAGCTTTCTTT
CASSFRGGGNTEAFF
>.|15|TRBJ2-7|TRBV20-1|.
TGCAGTGCTAGTTCCTATAACCTAAGGGGCTCCGAGCAGTACTTC
CSASSYNLRGSEQYF